The entry below describes one T cell receptor (beta chain). The germline CDR1 and CDR2 sequences are LNHDA and SQIVND (reference sequence). This CDR3 region has 18 residues. V lost 1 base, J lost 0 bases, and 11 bases stayed unmatched. The sample originates from a study of T cell responses to AZD1222 COVID-19 vaccine. Study at large: Both about-4-week and about-12-week second-dose recipients were combined.

Data came from immunoSEQ multiplex PCR; TCRdb stores just in-frame clones and leaves some out. The top ten hold around 4.3% of the sample, which has about 170,000 clones, approximately 93% seen once. V is TRBV19 and J is TRBJ1-1; 7 nucleotides match TRBD1. Material: peripheral blood, obtained on day 0 of AZD1222 vaccination. This TCR was sampled from an adult in good health. In DNA, the CDR3 is TGTGCCAGTAGTATAGCGATCGACAGGGACTTTATGAACACTGAAGCTTTCTTT. It translates to CASSIAIDRDFMNTEAFF. The full variable domain, its missing parts supplied by reference TRBV19 and TRBJ1-1, is DGGITQSPKYLFRKEGQNVTLSCEQNLNHDAMYWYRQDPGQGLRLIYYSQIVNDFQKGDIAEGYSVSREKKESFPLTVTSAQKNPTAFYLCASSIAIDRDFMNTEAFFGQGTRLTVV.